The clone carrying this T cell receptor beta chain has at least ten counts. Its matching antigen is unknown. The data derive from a study of T cell repertoires in cytomegalovirus infection. Across the whole study: The public TCR beta signatures pointed to both CMV infection and matching HLA type.

Looked up from germline, CDR1 is SGHTA and CDR2 is FQGNSA. V shed 5 bases and J 6 bases; nucleotides not matched to a gene: 7. The CDR3 covers 13 residues. Each CDR3 protein is one row after TCRdb ran MiXCR on the reads. Seen here are 250,000 or so distinct CDR3 sequences, approximately 9.2% observed once, and the top ten hold around 15%. Study-level results: Dominating the ex vivo response were HLA-C-restricted CMV-specific TCR beta clonotypes.

Sequenced sample: PBMCs. The V gene is TRBV7-2, the J gene TRBJ2-7, with TRBD1 identical over 7 bases. The clonotype originates from a human donor in good health (CMV status not recorded). Some clones in this sample may be carry-over from other donors' samples. The CDR3 loop reads CASSDRARGEQYF. CDR3 nucleotide sequence: TGTGCCAGCAGCGACAGGGCACGGGGCGAGCAGTACTTC.